This T cell receptor (beta chain) comes out of a study of shared clonotypes between healthy human individuals. Whole-study results and caveats: Estimated clonotype richness was generally higher in naive than memory subsets.

Every one of the donors was a Caucasian adult that lived in Nashville, Tennessee. The split of CD4+ cells yielded CD45RA+ naive and CD45RA-negative memory subsets. Comment on this clone: Antigen specificity is unknown.

With 11 bases removed from V and 4 bases from J, the gap between germline ends came to 24 bases. Germline V gene sequence: CDR1 SEHNR, CDR2 FQNEAQ (reference sequence). This CDR3 spans 17 amino acids. When replicate PCRs were run on sorted subsets, they used around 200 ng DNA, approximately 33,000 T cell genomes. Assay used: immunoSEQ multiplex PCR; TCRdb lists only in-frame clones, some missing. In the table there are approximately 1.4 million clones, 95% to 99% of which are singletons. This sequence joins TRBV7-9 and TRBJ2-6; tentatively, D is TRBD1 or TRBD2 (5 bases each). This TCR was recovered from a man younger than 40 in good health. The sequenced material came from naive CD4+ T cells sorted from blood. The subset here: CD45RA+ positively selected. CDR3 amino acids: CAPRLLTDGAGANVLTF. CDR3 nucleotide sequence: TGTGCCCCCCGCCTCTTGACTGACGGGGCGGGGGCCAACGTCCTGACTTTC.